This T cell receptor beta chain was found in a study of identical twins (dated by TCRdb to the mid-2010s). For the study in its entirety: TCR alpha and beta repertoires from monozygotic twins, unrelated adults of various ages and cord blood were deep-sequenced to test whether fetal clonotypes persist. Replicate twin experiments were performed at different times using different library preparation protocols to rule out contamination. Study-level results and caveats: Recombination models systematically underestimated out-of-frame TCR alpha sharing in monozygotic twins but agreed with sharing between unrelated individuals. Abundant cord blood beta clonotypes carried fewer insertions; young adult naive repertoires showed a weaker similar trend, while memory repertoires showed none. Because the same donors could not be followed over many years, the conclusions relied on cross-sectional statistical analysis. In beta out-of-frame sequences, excess twin sharing was weaker, because having fewer shared sequences lowered the signal-to-noise ratio. Zero-insertion analyses could be partly confounded by invariant T cells such as MAIT and iNKT, though diverse VJ usage argued against such confounding for most clonotypes. Out-of-frame TCR alpha sequences shared between twins showed an excess of low generation-probability sequences compared with coincidental sharing between unrelated individuals.

Every donor was a healthy Caucasian. The researchers also sequenced three unrelated adults who were not twins: a male aged 18 to 30, a male aged 50 to 60, and a female aged 50 to 60. Miltenyi CD45RO+ enrichment and human naive T-cell isolation kits were used to isolate memory (CD45RO+) and naive T cells from PBMC. As to this clonotype: The antigen it binds to is not known. Per-base qualities were not stored, and no clone one base away is much larger.

Preparation of the library involved 5' RACE. The sequencing machine was an Illumina HiSeq 2000. A universal primer binding site was added through template switching, and the final cDNA carried a unique molecular identifier so that TCR cDNA molecules could be counted accurately. First-strand cDNA for TCR alpha and beta chains was synthesized from specific primers in the conserved constant-segment region. To control for contamination, every cDNA library carried two barcodes: a SMART-Mk sample barcode plus Illumina barcodes. TruSeq adapter sequences, together with Illumina sample barcodes, were added in two successive PCR steps. The Illumina HiSeq platform was used with custom primers to sequence TCR alpha and beta cDNA libraries. The study's processing was this. MiGEC was used to process raw reads and extract unique molecular identifiers, and MiXCR was used to find CDR3 positions. For each individual, recombination models were inferred using an EM algorithm with the repgenHMM and IGoR tools. Shared clonotypes were analyzed with the tcR package in R, and sharing was normalized by the product of cloneset sizes. Out-of-frame nonproductive sequences were analyzed to study raw recombination free of thymic and clonal selection effects. TCRdb ran its own pipeline on the public reads, namely fastp trimming at Q25 and MiXCR clone calling, and kept in-frame beta chains. For every CDR3 protein sequence, its rows merge into one entry that carries the most common genes and DNA. In this record, the V and J calls reflect TCRdb's handling and not the investigators' own analysis. This sample comprises under 450,000 distinct CDR3 sequences, approximately 17% of them detected only once. The top ten hold about 12% of the sample.

Measured from the cysteine to the phenylalanine, the CDR3 is 12 residues long. The retained sequence is limited to the CDR3, 36 bases, with the frame set at the first base. Looking up the germline V gene (reference sequence) yields CDR1 DFQATT and CDR2 SNEGSKA. Trimming at the junction amounts to 6 bases on V and 5 bases on J, and the germline ends lie 13 bases apart. The source of this sequence is a man aged 50-59 years in good health. Sequencing was carried out using naive T cells sorted from blood. What the cell subset or site label conveys for this sample: cells isolated with a human naive T-cell isolation kit. This sequence uses TRBV20-1 and TRBJ1-2, with the D segment identity uncertain. In nucleotides, the sequence is TGCAGTGCCCCAAACCCGGGTTATGGCTACACCTTC. It translates to CSAPNPGYGYTF.